The 20 T cell receptor beta chains in this list originate from one sample, sequenced in a study of blood T cell repertoires in COVID-19. TCRdb's copy holds only in-frame clones and misses some; the assay was immunoSEQ multiplex PCR. The sample holds tens of thousands of clones; roughly 74% are singletons and the top ten take approximately 6.1%. The sequenced sample consisted of peripheral blood. All receptors derive from a man aged 45-60 years with COVID-19, enrolled during active disease.

V and J are TRBV28 and TRBJ1-3; 7 nucleotides align to TRBD1. J lost 4 bases, V lost 6 bases, and 6 bases had no gene match. From germline, CDR1 is MDHEN and CDR2 SYDVKM. The CDR3 has 14 amino acids. CDR3 sequence (DNA): TGTGCCAGCAGCCCGGACAGGCAAGGAAACACCATATATTTT. Encoded protein: CASSPDRQGNTIYF.

The chain is built from TRBV5-1 and TRBJ2-3; TRBD1 agrees at 9 bases. The CDR3 runs to 16 residues. The V segment lost 4 bases and the J segment 2 bases; nucleotides outside the gene matches: 8. Germline CDR1 SGHRS, CDR2 YFSETQ. The CDR3 DNA reads as TGCGCCAGCAGCGATCCGGGACAGGGAACCACAGATACGCAGTATTTT. Amino acid sequence: CASSDPGQGTTDTQYF.

The V call is TRBV4-1, the J call TRBJ2-5; D is ambiguous. V lost 0 bases to trimming and J lost 3 bases, with 2 bases between them. This CDR3 is built from 12 residues. CDR1 and CDR2 (germline): MGHRA, YSYEKL. CDR3 protein: CASSQDEETQYF. CDR3 DNA: TGCGCCAGCAGCCAAGACGAAGAGACCCAGTACTTC.

This chain uses TRBV7-2 with TRBJ2-1; the match to TRBD1 covers 9 bases. CDR1 is SGHTA and CDR2 is FQGNSA in the germline V gene. CDR3 length equals 15 residues. V lost 4 bases and J lost 7; bases outside the gene matches: 8. The CDR3 here is CASSSPGQGRNEQFF. CDR3 nucleotide sequence: TGTGCCAGCAGCTCCCCGGGACAGGGAAGGAATGAGCAGTTCTTC.

This clone was picked up one time. J is TRBJ2-5 and V is TRBV19; 8 bases agree with TRBD1. Losses at the gene ends were 5 bases for V and 5 bases for J; bases not matched to a gene: 10. Germline assignment: CDR1 LNHDA and CDR2 SQIVND (reference sequence). The CDR3 totals 15 residues. The CDR3 loop is CASSARQGRKETQYF. The DNA of the CDR3 is TGTGCCAGTAGTGCTCGACAGGGGCGGAAGGAGACCCAGTACTTC.

This chain links TRBV6-5 with TRBJ2-7; 8 bases are a match to TRBD2. CDR3 length: 15 amino acids. Germline CDR1 MNHEY, CDR2 SVGAGI. The ends lost 5 bases at V and 3 bases at J; junction bases unmatched: 9. The CDR3 DNA is TGTGCCAGCAGTCCAAGCGGGAGTATGAACTACGAGCAGTACTTC. This translates into CASSPSGSMNYEQYF.

This chain joins TRBV28 and TRBJ1-1; 8 nucleotides align to TRBD1. V dropped 5 bases and J dropped 5; count of bases not matched to a gene: 16. Germline loops: CDR1 MDHEN, CDR2 SYDVKM. The CDR3 length is 17 residues. The CDR3 is CASSVTSGGGGATEAFF. The CDR3 DNA reads TGTGCCAGCAGTGTGACATCAGGGGGCGGGGGTGCGACTGAAGCTTTCTTT.

V and J are TRBV11-2 and TRBJ2-1; perhaps TRBD1 as D (6 bases). The CDR3 extends over 13 amino acids. Germline lookup yields CDR1 SGHAT and CDR2 FQNNGV. V lost 5 bases and J lost 3, with 8 bases in between. This CDR3 reads CASSPDSYNEQFF. The DNA of the CDR3 is TGTGCCAGCAGCCCGGACAGCTACAATGAGCAGTTCTTC.

This clone has only one observation. This chain uses TRBV7-9 with TRBJ2-2; the D gene is possibly TRBD1 (6 bases). V lost 5 bases and J lost 0, with 16 bases in between. The CDR3 runs 17 residues. CDR1 is SEHNR, CDR2 FQNEAQ, per germline (reference sequence). In DNA form, the CDR3 reads TGTGCCAGCAGCCTCGAAAGGGGGACATCGAACACCGGGGAGCTGTTTTTT. Encoded protein: CASSLERGTSNTGELFF.

This rearrangement joins TRBV19 to TRBJ2-7; 8 nucleotides align to TRBD1. J was trimmed by 6 bases and V by 9 bases; bases with no gene match: 10. Germline-derived CDR1 and CDR2 are LNHDA and SQIVND (reference sequence). This CDR3 has 13 amino acids. CDR3 region: CASSQTGGSEQYF. The CDR3 DNA reads as TGTGCCAGCTCTCAAACAGGGGGTTCCGAGCAGTACTTC.

The V call is TRBV29-1, the J call TRBJ1-5; a weak D match, TRBD1 (5 bases). The CDR3 covers 14 residues. CDR1 is SQVTM and CDR2 is ANQGSEA in the germline V gene. V shed 3 bases and J shed 4 bases, with 13 bases lying between them. CDR3 sequence: CSVDGGTPNQPQHF. CDR3 nucleotide sequence: TGCAGCGTTGACGGAGGGACGCCTAATCAGCCCCAGCATTTT.

The chain employs TRBV24-1 and TRBJ2-5, with TRBD1 matching 9 bases. This CDR3 has 15 residues. J gave up 2 bases and V 3 bases, and 3 bases lay outside the gene matches. Germline V gene lookup returns CDR1 KGHDR and CDR2 SFDVKD. DNA of the CDR3: TGTGCCACCAGTGATCCGGACAGGGGACAAGAGACCCAGTACTTC. Translation: CATSDPDRGQETQYF.

The J gene is TRBJ2-3, the V gene TRBV18; 10 nucleotides align to TRBD1. The junction had 5 bases not matched to a gene; V was cut back by 3 bases and J by 2 bases. The CDR3 is 16 residues long. Germline CDR1 and CDR2: KGHSH and LQKENI. Written as DNA, the CDR3 is TGTGCCAGCTCACCTCGGACAGGGGGTCACACAGATACGCAGTATTTT. Translated, it gives CASSPRTGGHTDTQYF.

V and J are TRBV5-5 and TRBJ1-2; the D gene is possibly TRBD1 (6 bases). Trimming pared 6 bases from V and 8 bases from J, leaving 17 bases between. The germline V gene encodes CDR1 SGHKS and CDR2 YYEKEE (reference sequence). CDR3 length: 13 amino acids. CDR3 amino acids: CASNTPGEGGYTF. DNA of the CDR3: TGTGCCAGCAATACCCCAGGGGAAGGGGGCTACACCTTC.

This chain connects TRBV6-5 to TRBJ2-5; D is perhaps TRBD2 (6 bases). The CDR3 sequence is 13 residues long. The V gene lost 8 bases and the J gene lost 7 bases, with 17 bases spanning the gap. The V gene's germline CDR1 is MNHEY and CDR2 SVGAGI. CDR3 nucleotides: TGTGCCAGCCTCAGACTAGGAGAGGGGACCCAGTACTTC. Its translation is CASLRLGEGTQYF.

The chain has TRBV9 and TRBJ2-6; the match to TRBD2 covers 12 bases. The CDR3 has 20 amino acids. Germline values: CDR1 SGDLS, CDR2 YYNGEE. Trimming cost V 0 bases and J 3 bases; bases outside gene matches: 10. The CDR3 loop is CASSVGPASGGAGGANVLTF. Written as DNA, the CDR3 is TGTGCCAGCAGCGTAGGACCCGCTAGCGGGGGGGCTGGTGGGGCCAACGTCCTGACTTTC. Variable domain in full (rest from reference TRBV9 and TRBJ2-6): DSGVTQTPKHLITATGQRVTLRCSPRSGDLSVYWYQQSLDQGLQFLIQYYNGEERAKGNILERFSAQQFPDLHSELNLSSLELGDSALYFCASSVGPASGGAGGANVLTFGAGSRLTVL.

V usage is TRBV12-1 and J usage is TRBJ1-4. TRBV12-1 is annotated as a pseudogene. The CDR3 runs to 16 residues. The CDR3 DNA follows: TGTGCCAGCAGCCCCTCTAAGTGTGAAGCTTATGAAAAACTGTTTTTT. Protein sequence: CASSPSKCEAYEKLFF.

By share of the sample, this clone is medium-sized (0.01 to 0.1%). The chain links TRBV19 to TRBJ1-6; 8 bases line up with TRBD1. CDR3 length: 14 amino acids. Per the germline V gene, CDR1 is LNHDA and CDR2 is SQIVND (reference sequence). With 2 bases clipped from V and 9 bases from J, the junction kept 3 bases outside the gene matches. Here the CDR3 reads CASSIRQGASPLHF. CDR3 sequence (DNA): TGTGCCAGTAGTATACGGCAGGGGGCTTCACCCCTCCACTTT.

This chain connects TRBV14 to TRBJ2-7; 10 nucleotides line up with TRBD2. The trim removed 2 bases at V and 4 bases at J, leaving 8 bases unmatched. Per the germline V gene, CDR1 is SGHDN and CDR2 is FVKESK. The CDR3 runs 16 residues. The CDR3 is CASSQLSSGRQYEQYF. The CDR3 region has the DNA TGTGCCAGCAGCCAACTCTCTAGCGGGAGACAATACGAGCAGTACTTC.

This clone came up once. The chain links TRBV11-2 to TRBJ1-6; D is ambiguous. CDR1 and CDR2 (germline): SGHAT, FQNNGV. The V end lost 8 bases, the J end lost 9 bases, and 20 bases lay between the germline ends. The CDR3 covers 15 residues. For the CDR3, the DNA is TGTGCCAGCCCTTCGGGAGACTTCTTGGGTTCACCCCTCCACTTT. It is translated as CASPSGDFLGSPLHF.